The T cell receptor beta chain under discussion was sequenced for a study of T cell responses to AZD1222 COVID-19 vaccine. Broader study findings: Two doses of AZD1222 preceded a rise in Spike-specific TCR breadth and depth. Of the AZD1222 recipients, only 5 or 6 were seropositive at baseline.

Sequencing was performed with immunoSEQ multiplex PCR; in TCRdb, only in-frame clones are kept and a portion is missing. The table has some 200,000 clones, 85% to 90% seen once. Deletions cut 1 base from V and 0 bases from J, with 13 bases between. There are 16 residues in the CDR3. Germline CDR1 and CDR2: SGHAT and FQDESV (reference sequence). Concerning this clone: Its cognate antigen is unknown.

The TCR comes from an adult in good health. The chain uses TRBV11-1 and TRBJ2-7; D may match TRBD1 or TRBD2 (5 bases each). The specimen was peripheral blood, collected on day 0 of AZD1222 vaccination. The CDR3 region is CASSLVTGRTSYEQYF. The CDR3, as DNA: TGTGCCAGCAGCTTAGTTACGGGACGGACCTCCTACGAGCAGTACTTC.